The 25 T cell receptor beta chains below come from one sample, sequenced in a study of T cells after posttransplantation cyclophosphamide. Method: immunoSEQ multiplex PCR; TCRdb's copy keeps in-frame clones and lacks some. The sample records 10,000 to 15,000 clones, around 83% being singletons. The sequencing input was memory CD4+ T cells sorted from PBMCs. The origin of the receptors is a man in his forties or fifties in good health, CMV-negative, and a related stem cell transplant donor.

The V gene is TRBV6-1, the J gene TRBJ2-7; 10 bases line up with TRBD2. V shed 6 bases, J shed 3 bases, and the junction held 8 bases outside the gene matches. The V gene's germline CDR1 is MNHNS and CDR2 SASEGT. CDR3 size: 15 residues. The CDR3 DNA follows: TGTGCCAGCAGCCGGGACCTAGCGGGGGACTACGAGCAGTACTTC. Encoded protein: CASSRDLAGDYEQYF.

The V and J genes are TRBV14 and TRBJ2-5; 12 positions agree with TRBD2. V was pared by 4 bases and J by 5 bases, with 5 bases of the junction left unmatched. Germline-derived CDR1 and CDR2 are SGHDN and FVKESK. CDR3 size: 15 residues. CDR3 region: CASSPTSGSWETQYF. CDR3 nucleotide sequence: TGTGCCAGCAGCCCGACTAGCGGGAGCTGGGAGACCCAGTACTTC. The full variable domain, rest sourced from reference TRBV14 and TRBJ2-5, is EAGVTQFPSHSVIEKGQTVTLRCDPISGHDNLYWYRRVMGKEIKFLLHFVKESKQDESGMPNNRFLAERTGGTYSTLKVQPAELEDSGVYFCASSPTSGSWETQYFGPGTRLLVL.

The chain has TRBV9 and TRBJ2-3; 10 bases are shared with TRBD1. Looked up from germline, CDR1 is SGDLS and CDR2 is YYNGEE. The CDR3 length is 14 residues. Unmatched junction bases numbered 6, after V lost 5 bases and J lost 6 bases. The CDR3 nucleotides read TGTGCCAGCAGTCGACAGGGGGCAGCGGATACGCAGTATTTT. This sequence encodes CASSRQGAADTQYF. The full variable domain, in which reference TRBV9 and TRBJ2-3 provide the parts outside the CDR3, is DSGVTQTPKHLITATGQRVTLRCSPRSGDLSVYWYQQSLDQGLQFLIQYYNGEERAKGNILERFSAQQFPDLHSELNLSSLELGDSALYFCASSRQGAADTQYFGPGTRLTVL.

This clone was recorded once. The CDR3, as DNA: TGTGCCAGCAGTCCACAGGGAATTAACTATGGCTACACCTTC. The encoded protein is CASSPQGINYGYTF. This chain links TRBV6-6 with TRBJ1-2, with a possible D match to TRBD1 (6 bases). This CDR3 comprises 14 residues. CDR1 and CDR2 (germline): MNHNY, SVGAGI (reference sequence). The V gene lost 5 bases and the J gene lost 1 base, with 11 bases spanning the gap.

The rearrangement joins TRBV5-1 to TRBJ2-4; the match to TRBD1 covers 7 bases. The CDR3 has 13 amino acids. The germline gives CDR1 SGHRS, CDR2 YFSETQ. V lost 4 bases to trimming and J lost 5 bases; unmatched junction nucleotides: 3. The CDR3 sequence is CASSEDRENIQYF. Here the CDR3 DNA reads TGCGCCAGCAGCGAAGACAGGGAAAACATTCAGTACTTC.

On this clone: Different DNA sequences within this sample yield the same CDR3. V usage is TRBV11-2 and J usage is TRBJ2-7; TRBD1 matches 9 bases. V was pared by 4 bases and J by 3 bases, with 7 bases of the junction left unmatched. Germline CDR1 reads SGHAT; CDR2 reads FQNNGV. CDR3 length: 15 residues. The CDR3 DNA reads TGTGCCAGCAGCTCATACAGGGGACAGGGCTACGAGCAGTACTTC. This encodes CASSSYRGQGYEQYF.

This clone occurred once. The chain carries TRBV7-9 and TRBJ2-1; D remains unclear. CDR1 and CDR2 from the germline V gene are SEHNR and FQNEAQ (reference sequence). V was clipped by 4 bases and J by 1 base, with 14 bases between them. The CDR3 is 16 amino acids. The CDR3 DNA follows: TGTGCCAGCAGCTCTCAATATAGAGGTTCCTACAATGAGCAGTTCTTC. Protein sequence: CASSSQYRGSYNEQFF. The full variable domain, in which reference TRBV7-9 and TRBJ2-1 provide the parts outside the CDR3, is DTGVSQNPRHKITKRGQNVTFRCDPISEHNRLYWYRQTLGQGPEFLTYFQNEAQLEKSRLLSDRFSAERPKGSFSTLEIQRTEQGDSAMYLCASSSQYRGSYNEQFFGPGTRLTVL.

This clone was picked up one time. The gene calls are TRBV19 and TRBJ2-4, with TRBD2 matching over 8 bases. J was trimmed by 8 bases and V by 7 bases; bases with no gene match: 7. Germline-derived CDR1 and CDR2 are LNHDA and SQIVND (reference sequence). The CDR3 runs 13 residues. The DNA of the CDR3 is TGTGCCAGTAAAAAGCGGGAGAAGGACATTCAGTACTTC. Its translation: CASKKREKDIQYF.

The chain uses TRBV7-9 and TRBJ1-1; 7 nucleotides align to TRBD1. Losses at the gene ends were 0 bases for V and 3 bases for J; bases not matched to a gene: 1. This CDR3 comprises 14 residues. CDR1 SEHNR and CDR2 FQNEAQ come from the germline V gene (reference sequence). The CDR3 region is CASSLAGQYTEAFF. The CDR3, as DNA: TGTGCCAGCAGCTTAGCGGGACAGTACACTGAAGCTTTCTTT.

The chain uses TRBV5-1 and TRBJ2-5, with 7 bases aligning to TRBD2. Germline V gives CDR1 SGHRS, CDR2 YFSETQ. The CDR3 runs to 15 residues. Trimming at V came to 3 bases and at J to 4 bases, leaving 9 bases not matched to a gene. CDR3 region: CASSSLGGRGETQYF. The CDR3 DNA follows: TGCGCCAGCAGCTCCTTGGGAGGGAGGGGAGAGACCCAGTACTTC.

This chain connects TRBV19 to TRBJ1-1; D perhaps matches TRBD1 (6 bases). Germline V gene sequence: CDR1 LNHDA, CDR2 SQIVND (reference sequence). The V end lost 7 bases, the J end lost 2 bases, and 20 bases lay between the germline ends. CDR3 size: 16 residues. The CDR3 coding sequence is TGTGCCAGTACCTTTGGCTCGACAGGACGAAACACTGAAGCTTTCTTT. It translates to CASTFGSTGRNTEAFF.

As DNA, the CDR3 is TGTGCCAGCAGCCCCCGGACGGGAGGCCGCAATGAGCAGTTCTTC. It codes for CASSPRTGGRNEQFF. The rearrangement links TRBV11-2 to TRBJ2-1; 7 positions agree with TRBD2. J was trimmed by 6 bases and V by 5 bases; bases with no gene match: 10. CDR1 is SGHAT and CDR2 is FQNNGV in the germline V gene. CDR3 length equals 15 residues.

This chain links TRBV11-1 with TRBJ2-2; 8 bases fit TRBD1. V lost 3 bases to trimming and J lost 3 bases; unmatched junction nucleotides: 9. The CDR3 has 17 residues. Germline V gene data show CDR1 as SGHAT and CDR2 as FQDESV (reference sequence). The chain's CDR3 is CASSFIDRGGYTGELFF. As DNA, the CDR3 is TGTGCCAGCAGCTTCATTGACAGGGGAGGTTACACCGGGGAGCTGTTTTTT.

The V call is TRBV11-2, the J call TRBJ1-2; D not certain. CDR3 length equals 12 residues. The germline V gene has CDR1 SGHAT and CDR2 FQNNGV. V lost 5 bases, J lost 8 bases, and 12 bases lay in between. The CDR3 spells CASSPTRGGYTF. CDR3 nucleotide sequence: TGTGCCAGCAGCCCTACAAGAGGAGGCTACACCTTC.

This clone was seen once. A read error may account for a junction end that differs from germline. Distinct nucleotide sequences in the sample also encode this CDR3. The chain has TRBV7-2 and TRBJ1-6; D is possibly TRBD1 (5 bases). The germline V gene has CDR1 SGHTA and CDR2 FQGNSA. The CDR3 totals 16 residues. The CDR3 sequence is CASSLQGPSYNSPLHF. CDR3 DNA sequence: TGTGCCAGCAGCTTACAGGGTCCATCCTATAATTCCCCCCTCCACTTT.

J is TRBJ2-7 and V is TRBV27; 7 positions agree with TRBD1. Germline CDR1 is MNHEY and CDR2 is SMNVEV (reference sequence). Germline trimming cut 6 bases from V and 1 base from J; bases unmatched to any gene: 6. This CDR3 comprises 14 residues. The CDR3 nucleotides read TGTGCCAGCAGCGACAGGGATGGGTCCTACGAGCAGTACTTC. It codes for CASSDRDGSYEQYF.

The chain links TRBV12-5 to TRBJ2-3, with TRBD1 as a possible D gene (5 bases). The CDR3 covers 16 residues. V was pared by 2 bases and J by 2 bases, with 14 bases between. CDR1 is LGHNT and CDR2 is FRNRAP in the germline V gene. The CDR3 DNA sequence: TGTGCTAGTGGTTTGATTGTGTCAGGGTACACAGATACGCAGTATTTT. Protein product: CASGLIVSGYTDTQYF.

The chain combines TRBV29-1 with TRBJ1-1; TRBD1 agrees at 7 bases. Per the germline V gene, CDR1 is SQVTM and CDR2 is ANQGSEA. Losses at the gene ends were 7 bases for V and 6 bases for J; bases not matched to a gene: 11. The CDR3 runs 13 residues. CDR3 nucleotides: TGCAGCGGCTCAGGGGGGCCCATTTCTGAAGCTTTCTTT. As protein: CSGSGGPISEAFF.

The chain has TRBV4-1 and TRBJ2-5; a possible D gene is TRBD2 (6 bases). Germline CDR1 reads MGHRA; CDR2 reads YSYEKL. V lost 5 bases and J 5 bases, leaving 18 bases between the germline ends. The CDR3 loop spans 15 amino acids. CDR3 protein: CASSSEEGQGETQYF. CDR3 DNA sequence: TGCGCCAGCAGCTCCGAGGAGGGGCAAGGGGAGACCCAGTACTTC.

The rearrangement uses TRBV23-1 and TRBJ2-3; possible D gene TRBD1, 5 bases. TRBV23-1 is an ORF for which the function is uncertain. V lost 1 base to trimming and J lost 0 bases, with 11 bases between them. This CDR3 comprises 16 residues. As DNA, the CDR3 is TGCGCCAGCAGTCAATGGACACCGCTCAGCACAGATACGCAGTATTTT. Protein: CASSQWTPLSTDTQYF.

The gene calls are TRBV6-1 and TRBJ2-7, with 8 bases fitting TRBD1. V lost 7 bases, J lost 3 bases, and 8 bases stayed unmatched. Germline V gene sequence: CDR1 MNHNS, CDR2 SASEGT. The CDR3 extends over 14 amino acids. CDR3 in amino acids: CASIPGQGGYEQYF. The CDR3 DNA is TGTGCCAGCATTCCTGGACAGGGTGGCTACGAGCAGTACTTC.

V is TRBV5-1 and J is TRBJ2-1; 14 bases are shared with TRBD2. V gave up 1 base and J gave up 5 bases; unmatched junction bases: 14. The germline V gene has CDR1 SGHRS and CDR2 YFSETQ. The CDR3 extends over 20 amino acids. CDR3: CASSLSLGLAGVGVNNEQFF. Here the CDR3 DNA reads TGCGCCAGCAGCTTGTCGTTGGGACTAGCGGGAGTTGGGGTGAACAATGAGCAGTTCTTC.

The chain carries TRBV9 and TRBJ1-4, with D perhaps TRBD1 (5 bases). CDR3 size: 18 residues. V lost 6 bases to trimming and J lost 0 bases, with 21 bases between them. CDR1 is SGDLS and CDR2 is YYNGEE in the germline V gene. The CDR3 reads CASIGKTSGISTNEKLFF. The CDR3 nucleotides read TGTGCCAGCATAGGGAAGACCTCAGGGATTTCAACTAATGAAAAACTGTTTTTT. Combining the CDR3 with reference TRBV9 and TRBJ1-4 gives the whole variable domain DSGVTQTPKHLITATGQRVTLRCSPRSGDLSVYWYQQSLDQGLQFLIQYYNGEERAKGNILERFSAQQFPDLHSELNLSSLELGDSALYFCASIGKTSGISTNEKLFFGSGTQLSVL.

The chain has TRBV5-4 and TRBJ2-2, with a weak D call TRBD1 (5 bases). CDR1 and CDR2 (germline): SGHNT, YYREEE (reference sequence). V was trimmed by 0 bases and J by 0 bases, leaving 6 bases between them. The CDR3 has 15 amino acids. CDR3 sequence reads: CASSLGGTNTGELFF. CDR3 nucleotides: TGTGCCAGCAGCTTGGGGGGCACGAACACCGGGGAGCTGTTTTTT. The full variable domain, rest sourced from reference TRBV5-4 and TRBJ2-2, is ETGVTQSPTHLIKTRGQQVTLRCSSQSGHNTVSWYQQALGQGPQFIFQYYREEENGRGNFPPRFSGLQFPNYSSELNVNALELDDSALYLCASSLGGTNTGELFFGEGSRLTVL.

The chain recombines TRBV27 with TRBJ2-7, with 13 bases aligning to TRBD2. After removal of 5 bases from V and 5 bases from J, the junction contained 3 bases not matched to a gene. The CDR3 covers 14 residues. The germline V gene encodes CDR1 MNHEY and CDR2 SMNVEV (reference sequence). CDR3 region: CASSTSGGAHEQYF. Here the CDR3 DNA reads TGTGCCAGCAGTACTAGCGGGGGGGCCCACGAGCAGTACTTC.